Shown below are 20 T cell receptor beta chains from a single sample sequenced in a study of cytomegalovirus exposure and HLA in healthy donors. The primer mix had 60 Vbeta and 13 Jbeta primers. Sequenced by immunoSEQ multiplex PCR; TCRdb stores in-frame clones only, minus some. The table lists about 93,000 clones, around 77% of them singletons. The sequenced sample was PBMCs. These receptors were collected from a man aged 25 to 40 in good health and CMV-seronegative.

The chain links TRBV19 to TRBJ2-1; weak D call: TRBD2 (6 bases). The CDR3 spans 14 residues. The germline gives CDR1 LNHDA, CDR2 SQIVND (reference sequence). V was pared by 3 bases and J by 5 bases, with 11 bases between. The CDR3 DNA is TGTGCCAGTAGTATGCAGCGGGTGGACAATGAGCAGTTCTTC. Its protein product is CASSMQRVDNEQFF.

The V gene is TRBV9, the J gene TRBJ1-5, with no clear D. The length of the CDR3 is 14 residues. With 2 bases removed from V and 0 bases from J, the gap between germline ends came to 6 bases. Germline V lookup: CDR1 SGDLS, CDR2 YYNGEE. The CDR3 coding sequence is TGTGCCAGCAGCGTCGGACTTAGCAATCAGCCCCAGCATTTT. This sequence encodes CASSVGLSNQPQHF.

J is TRBJ2-2 and V is TRBV7-3; 9 nucleotides match TRBD1. CDR3 size: 16 residues. The V and J ends lost 5 bases and 7 bases, in that order; junction bases with no gene match: 11. Germline V gene data show CDR1 as SGHTA and CDR2 as FQGTGA. As DNA, the CDR3 is TGTGCCAGCAGCCCTTCGGGACAGGGAATAGGCGGGGAGCTGTTTTTT. The encoded protein is CASSPSGQGIGGELFF.

The V gene is TRBV2, the J gene TRBJ1-1, with a tentative D call TRBD1 (5 bases). The length of the CDR3 is 12 residues. From germline, CDR1 is SNHLY and CDR2 FYNNEI. Between the trimmed V and J ends, which lost 8 bases and 4 bases, there was a span of 11 bases. DNA for the CDR3: TGTGCCAGCGGGGGGTCTTTCACTGAAGCTTTCTTT. Translation: CASGGSFTEAFF.

This chain uses TRBV7-2 with TRBJ1-3; D perhaps matches TRBD1 (5 bases). The CDR3 length is 13 residues. From germline, CDR1 is SGHTA and CDR2 FQGNSA. The V end lost 8 bases, the J end lost 3 bases, and 11 bases lay between the germline ends. The CDR3 DNA reads TGTGCCAGCTCGGAAGGGGTTGGAAACACCATATATTTT. It yields the protein CASSEGVGNTIYF.

This clone was observed once. Different DNA sequences within this sample yield the same CDR3. V usage is TRBV5-1 and J usage is TRBJ2-7; 11 bases agree with TRBD1. CDR1 SGHRS and CDR2 YFSETQ come from the germline V gene. With 1 base clipped from V and 3 bases from J, the junction kept 3 bases outside the gene matches. This CDR3 is 15 amino acids long. CDR3 sequence reads: CASSLIGTGGYEQYF. CDR3 DNA: TGCGCCAGCAGCTTGATCGGGACAGGGGGCTACGAGCAGTACTTC. The full variable domain, its missing parts supplied by reference TRBV5-1 and TRBJ2-7, is KAGVTQTPRYLIKTRGQQVTLSCSPISGHRSVSWYQQTPGQGLQFLFEYFSETQRNKGNFPGRFSGRQFSNSRSEMNVSTLELGDSALYLCASSLIGTGGYEQYFGPGTRLTVT.

This chain joins TRBV6-6 and TRBJ1-2; a weak D match, TRBD1 (6 bases). The ends were cut back, 2 bases at V and 2 bases at J, with 15 bases in the middle. Germline CDR1 MNHNY, CDR2 SVGAGI (reference sequence). This CDR3 region has 16 residues. In DNA, the CDR3 is TGTGCCAGCAGTTACACTACAGGGCGGGTAAACTATGGCTACACCTTC. Translating gives CASSYTTGRVNYGYTF.

The V call is TRBV7-2, the J call TRBJ2-3; TRBD1 aligns across 9 bases. V lost 4 bases, J lost 4 bases, and 9 bases stayed unmatched. Germline V gene sequence: CDR1 SGHTA, CDR2 FQGNSA. The CDR3 totals 16 residues. In nucleotides, the CDR3 is TGTGCCAGCAGCTACGGCCCGGGACAGGGCCCAGATACGCAGTATTTT. As protein: CASSYGPGQGPDTQYF.

The chain has TRBV15 and TRBJ2-3, with 10 bases matching TRBD1. This CDR3 contains 15 residues. Looked up from germline, CDR1 is LNHNV and CDR2 is YYDKDF (reference sequence). V lost 5 bases, J lost 3 bases, and 5 bases stayed unmatched. CDR3 region: CATSRDRGLTDTQYF. The DNA of the CDR3 is TGTGCCACCAGCCGCGACAGGGGGCTTACAGATACGCAGTATTTT.

V gene TRBV4-1 combines with J gene TRBJ2-3; D gene unclear. V was cut by 3 bases and J by 1 base, with 5 bases left in between. CDR3 length: 13 amino acids. The V gene's germline CDR1 is MGHRA and CDR2 YSYEKL. The CDR3 spells CASSHLGTDTQYF. The CDR3 DNA follows: TGCGCCAGCAGCCATCTCGGCACAGATACGCAGTATTTT.

This CDR3 reads CASSLGTGMAYNEQFF. CDR3 DNA: TGTGCCAGCAGCTTGGGGACAGGGATGGCCTACAATGAGCAGTTCTTC. The chain is built from TRBV5-6 and TRBJ2-1; TRBD1 matches at 8 bases. Per germline, CDR1 SGHDT and CDR2 YYEEEE. The trim removed 0 bases at V and 2 bases at J, leaving 4 bases unmatched. This CDR3 has 16 residues. Full variable domain (missing parts from reference TRBV5-6 and TRBJ2-1): DAGVTQSPTHLIKTRGQQVTLRCSPKSGHDTVSWYQQALGQGPQFIFQYYEEEERQRGNFPDRFSGHQFPNYSSELNVNALLLGDSALYLCASSLGTGMAYNEQFFGPGTRLTVL.

This rearrangement joins TRBV6-4 to TRBJ1-1; D not certain. Trimming removed 5 bases from V and 1 base from J, with 8 bases in between. This CDR3 comprises 13 residues. The V gene's germline CDR1 is MRHNA and CDR2 SNTAGT. CDR3 residues: CASSPRGNTEAFF. CDR3 DNA sequence: TGTGCCAGCAGTCCCCGAGGGAACACTGAAGCTTTCTTT.

The genes are TRBV7-9 and TRBJ2-7; no clear D gene. The V end lost 5 bases, the J end lost 6 bases, and 17 bases lay between the germline ends. There are 14 residues in the CDR3. Germline V lookup: CDR1 SEHNR, CDR2 FQNEAQ (reference sequence). The CDR3 loop is CASSPPFPTFEQYF. Written as DNA, the CDR3 is TGTGCCAGCAGCCCCCCGTTTCCTACCTTCGAGCAGTACTTC.

The chain has TRBV4-3 and TRBJ1-2; 8 nucleotides match TRBD1. The junction had 7 bases not matched to a gene; V was cut back by 0 bases and J by 4 bases. The CDR3 contains 16 residues. The germline V gene encodes CDR1 LGHNA and CDR2 YSLEER. CDR3 in amino acids: CASSQDPQGAGYGYTF. In nucleotides, the CDR3 is TGCGCCAGCAGCCAAGATCCCCAGGGGGCAGGCTATGGCTACACCTTC.

This chain links TRBV5-1 with TRBJ2-5; 12 bases line up with TRBD2. V lost 2 bases to trimming and J lost 2 bases; unmatched junction nucleotides: 4. CDR3 length equals 16 residues. Germline V gene data show CDR1 as SGHRS and CDR2 as YFSETQ. This CDR3 reads CASSFGTSGQQETQYF. The CDR3 DNA reads TGCGCCAGCAGCTTCGGGACTAGCGGGCAACAAGAGACCCAGTACTTC. The full variable domain, rest sourced from reference TRBV5-1 and TRBJ2-5, is KAGVTQTPRYLIKTRGQQVTLSCSPISGHRSVSWYQQTPGQGLQFLFEYFSETQRNKGNFPGRFSGRQFSNSRSEMNVSTLELGDSALYLCASSFGTSGQQETQYFGPGTRLLVL.

The chain recombines TRBV29-1 with TRBJ1-2; 8 nucleotides line up with TRBD1. The CDR3 covers 21 residues. V gave up 7 bases and J gave up 7 bases; unmatched junction bases: 35. Germline V gene data show CDR1 as SQVTM and CDR2 as ANQGSEA. The CDR3 protein is CSAMFSADSRQGWAFVGGYTF. CDR3 nucleotide sequence: TGCAGCGCGATGTTTTCGGCGGATAGCCGACAGGGGTGGGCCTTTGTGGGTGGCTACACCTTC.

The V gene is TRBV2, the J gene TRBJ2-1; D is unclear. Trimming removed 3 bases at V and 2 bases at J, with 5 bases between. CDR1 SNHLY and CDR2 FYNNEI come from the germline V gene. The length of the CDR3 is 13 residues. The CDR3 DNA sequence: TGTGCCAGCAGTGAGAGCACCTACAATGAGCAGTTCTTC. This translates into CASSESTYNEQFF.

This clone has just one count. This CDR3 is CASVEGPQPQHF. The CDR3 nucleotides are TGTGCCAGCGTGGAGGGACCTCAGCCCCAGCATTTT. This chain joins TRBV28 and TRBJ1-5; TRBD1 might be the D (5 bases). The CDR3 loop spans 12 amino acids. Between the trimmed V and J ends, which lost 8 bases and 6 bases, there was a span of 11 bases. CDR1 is MDHEN and CDR2 is SYDVKM in the germline V gene.

The chain carries TRBV6-4 and TRBJ2-3; 8 nucleotides agree with TRBD2. V shed 3 bases and J 4 bases; nucleotides not matched to a gene: 3. Germline CDR1 is MRHNA and CDR2 is SNTAGT. The CDR3 extends over 14 amino acids. The CDR3 nucleotides are TGTGCCAGCAGTGAAGGGACTAGTTCAGATACGCAGTATTTT. Residues: CASSEGTSSDTQYF.

The chain carries TRBV6-5 and TRBJ2-1, with TRBD2 as a possible D gene (5 bases). The CDR3 has 13 residues. Trimming took 10 bases from V and 5 from J, leaving 15 bases between them. Germline CDR1 and CDR2: MNHEY and SVGAGI. The CDR3, as DNA: TGTGCCACCTCCCGGAGCGGTAACAATGAGCAGTTCTTC. Amino acid sequence: CATSRSGNNEQFF.